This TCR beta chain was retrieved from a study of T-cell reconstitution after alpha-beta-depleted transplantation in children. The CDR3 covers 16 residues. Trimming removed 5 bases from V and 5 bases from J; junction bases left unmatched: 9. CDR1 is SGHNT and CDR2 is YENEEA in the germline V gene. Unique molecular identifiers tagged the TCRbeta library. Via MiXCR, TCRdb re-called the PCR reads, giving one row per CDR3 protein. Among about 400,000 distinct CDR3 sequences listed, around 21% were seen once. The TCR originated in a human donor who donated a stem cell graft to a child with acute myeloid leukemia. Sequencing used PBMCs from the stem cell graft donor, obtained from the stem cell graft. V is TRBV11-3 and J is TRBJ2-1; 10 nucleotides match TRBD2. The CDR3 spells CASSLPLAGADNEQFF. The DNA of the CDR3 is TGTGCCAGCAGCCTGCCTCTAGCGGGAGCTGACAATGAGCAGTTCTTC.